Listed here are 5 T cell receptor beta chains from one sample, sequenced in a study of blood T cell repertoires in COVID-19. Method: immunoSEQ multiplex PCR; TCRdb's copy keeps in-frame clones and lacks some. The repertoire holds some 250,000 clones, with approximately 83% as singletons. Sequences were obtained from PBMCs or T cells enriched from blood (not recorded which). These receptors were obtained from a woman in her thirties or forties with acute COVID-19.

The chain employs TRBV9 and TRBJ2-3; 14 bases are a match to TRBD2. CDR1 and CDR2 from the germline V gene are SGDLS and YYNGEE. This CDR3 is built from 19 residues. The trim removed 5 bases at V and 4 bases at J, leaving 15 bases unmatched. CDR3 sequence: CASSEPGLAGVGDSDTQYF. The DNA for the CDR3 is TGTGCCAGCAGTGAACCGGGACTAGCGGGAGTAGGAGACTCAGATACGCAGTATTTT.

Written as DNA, the CDR3 is TGCGCCAGCACACGCGGGATCTCTGACACAGATACGCAGTATTTT. Encoded protein: CASTRGISDTDTQYF. V usage is TRBV5-1 and J usage is TRBJ2-3, with D possibly being TRBD2 (6 bases). CDR3 size: 15 residues. The germline V gene has CDR1 SGHRS and CDR2 YFSETQ. Trimming stripped 6 bases from V and 2 bases from J, with 16 bases between.

This clone was counted between two and nine times. The chain is built from TRBV19 and TRBJ2-2; TRBD1 aligns across 8 bases. The CDR3 is made up of 14 amino acids. CDR1 and CDR2 from the germline V gene are LNHDA and SQIVND (reference sequence). V gave up 8 bases and J gave up 4 bases; unmatched junction bases: 6. The chain's CDR3 is CASETGAFTGELFF. CDR3 in DNA: TGTGCCAGTGAGACAGGGGCGTTCACCGGGGAGCTGTTTTTT.

The CDR3 DNA sequence: TGCAGCGTGGGGAGACAGGGGTGGCGGGACTACGAGCAGTACTTC. It codes for CSVGRQGWRDYEQYF. This chain uses TRBV29-1 with TRBJ2-7; 8 nucleotides line up with TRBD1. With 6 bases clipped from V and 3 bases from J, the junction kept 13 bases outside the gene matches. The CDR3 consists of 15 residues. Germline CDR1 is SQVTM and CDR2 is ANQGSEA.

This clone appeared once. Other nucleotide sequences from this sample produce the same CDR3. The chain links TRBV19 to TRBJ1-1; D gene ambiguous. CDR1 is LNHDA, CDR2 SQIVND, per germline (reference sequence). This CDR3 is 14 amino acids long. V was shortened by 1 base and J by 2 bases, with 8 bases between the two germline ends. In nucleotides, the CDR3 is TGTGCCAGTAGTATAGGGCAGGCAAACACTGAAGCTTTCTTT. Amino acid sequence: CASSIGQANTEAFF.